This TCR beta chain is drawn from a study of cytomegalovirus exposure and HLA in healthy donors (dated by TCRdb to 2016 to 2017). Regarding the complete study: According to an earlier analysis of 587 of the donors, some 170 million T cells yielded over 100 million unique TCR beta sequences and approximately 300 Gb of sequence data. The number of donors typed differed by locus, with 629-630 for A, B, C, DRB1 and DQB1, more than 500 for DQA1, 600 to 610 for DPA1, and approximately 470 for DPB1. The study aimed to test whether signatures of past pathogen exposure could be identified by cataloging public T cell receptors. In an earlier analysis of around 540 of the donors, high-throughput TCR beta sequencing was used to judge whether each TCR beta V gene segment behaved as functional or pseudogenic. Roughly 5 DR-DQ haplotypes were handled as single units for association and clustering because linkage in the cohort was strong. Class I and class II HLA loci were covered by the typing at four-digit resolution. Across approximately 400 genotyped donors of the cohort, an average of approximately 220,000 unique TCR beta nucleotide sequences per donor were sequenced, and 15% to 20% of those sequences were non-productive. Along with the roughly 710-subject first cohort, a separate validation cohort of more than 90 different subjects was used. Every discovery cohort repertoire had been produced on one sequencing platform. In the later analysis, no new phenotypic data were used to find candidate immune exposures; instead, reliance was placed on TCR beta sequences and their occurrence across donors. Donor age, sex, ethnicity and CMV serostatus were collected together with the repertoire data. High-throughput TCR immunosequencing, statistical association of individual TCRs with disease status, and machine learning were combined to predict cytomegalovirus infection status. An early release that covered some 630 HLA-typed donors contained approximately 300 gigabases of sequencing data and tens of millions of unique TCR sequences. The T cell repertoires of roughly 660 subjects were profiled by immunosequencing and related to cytomegalovirus serostatus. In a later genetic analysis, genome-wide SNP genotypes for about 65% of the 666 donors were used, and that subset was treated as a discovery cohort. Of the roughly 400 genotyped donors, 75% to 85% were placed in the genetic ancestry cluster associated with self-reported Caucasian donors. A later analysis re-analyzed previously published TCR beta repertoires from approximately 670 donors and added high-resolution HLA genotyping to study TCR occurrence patterns. What the work shows at the level of the full study, not this receptor alone: According to a later genetic analysis, donors in an Asian-associated ancestry cluster had fewer N-insertions in productive TCRs than the approximately 670-donor mean. A cluster of highly shared sequence variants was judged likely to represent a technical artifact of the sequencing pipeline. The classifier was reported to diagnose cytomegalovirus status with high specificity and sensitivity in both the original and validation cohorts. Some IMGT-functional V segments, including TRBV6-2 and TRBV6-3, could not be told apart with the 87-base-pair reads, so those segments were excluded. Roughly uniform sequencing depth across donors was assumed in presence/absence analyses, although this assumption may not hold. Specific HLA alleles were associated with 15,000 to 20,000 TCR beta sequences at a false discovery rate of 0.05 in a later analysis. A further reported finding was that TCR beta sequences accurately predicted the HLA-A and HLA-B alleles for most subjects in the first cohort. In a later analysis, most CMV-associated TCR beta chains were found to appear HLA-restricted, with HLA associations seemingly driven largely by CMV exposure. Most TCR sequences were seen in very few donors, while some public TCRs were found in many individuals. Because HLA typing was missing for some donors at each locus, association tests included only the typed subset. A total of roughly 160 TCR beta chains were listed by the study as associated with cytomegalovirus. When HLA alleles, especially DR and DQ, strongly co-occurred, attributing TCR associations to individual alleles was difficult. The authors suggested that the approach could potentially be generalized to other disease states and immunological phenotypes. CMV serostatus was the only immune exposure information available for the cohort. In an earlier analysis of over 550 of the donors, most TCR beta V segments were observed in productive rearrangements about 87% or about 30% of the time, broadly matching IMGT annotations. Because counts were too low, seventeen rarely observed V segments, including chromosome 9 orphons, were left out of the earlier analysis of approximately 500 of the donors. In vitro tests confirmed that a few of the cytomegalovirus-associated TCR beta chains recognize cytomegalovirus antigens. Correlated functional status among segregating V segments might be attributable to linkage disequilibrium, but an unknown experimental factor could not be ruled out. According to a later analysis, parvovirus B19, influenza, CMV and Epstein-Barr virus appeared linked to several top co-occurrence clusters. In a later genetic analysis, a missense DCLRE1C variant was associated with V-gene and J-gene trimming of TCR beta chains, and the association was replicated in an independent cohort. The cohort was sequenced for TCR beta chains only, and without alpha or paired-chain data the features that could be detected were limited. A later analysis found that TCR association rates varied across HLA loci, with DRB1 alleles showing the most associated TCRs and HLA-C alleles the fewest. In a later analysis, HLA-associated TCR beta chains showed more clonal expansion and lower generation probabilities than non-associated chains that were equally common.

In the case of this clone: Its target antigen remains unknown. The sample holds no much larger clone one base away, and base qualities are not on file.

In total, around 600 healthy bone marrow donors made up the cohort. All cohort members were sampled while nominally healthy, although unrecorded immune exposures were likely present. The donor tested CMV seropositive and was one of the 289 seropositive cohort members. Each donor provided a peripheral blood sample, and peripheral blood mononuclear cells were used for TCR beta sequencing. Genomic DNA was extracted from the blood cell samples with the Qiagen DNeasy Blood Extraction Kit. Library preparation employed the immunoSEQ multiplex PCR assay. For the multiplex PCR, a mixture combining 60 forward primers for TCR Vbeta segments and 13 reverse primers for TCR Jbeta segments was used. The CDR3 region of rearranged TCR beta genes was amplified from genomic DNA by a multiplex PCR assay. The Illumina HiSeq System was used to sequence the amplified TCR beta libraries as 87-base-pair reads. The authors' analysis ran thus. A later analysis tallied around 82 million unique TCR beta chains across the 700 or so repertoires, and some 10 million of those chains were shared by two or more donors. Raw reads were error-corrected and collapsed into unique sequences by a nearest-neighbor algorithm in which closely related sequences were merged to remove PCR and sequencing errors. CDR3 sequences were aligned to IMGT reference sequences to assign V, D and J gene segments. Each retained sequence needed at least a six-nucleotide match to both a V gene segment and a J gene segment. Rearrangements were classified as productive when the CDR3 lacked stop codons and remained in frame with V and J, and all other rearrangements were classified as non-productive. Following IMGT convention, CDR3 was defined as the stretch from the second conserved V-encoded cysteine up to the conserved J-encoded phenylalanine. The earlier analysis of about 610 of the donors excluded any sequence lacking an unambiguous match to a single V gene segment. An earlier analysis of fewer than 750 of the donors called V segments functional above 56.7% productive rearrangements and segregating when the between-donor standard deviation exceeded 5%. A statistical classification framework was developed to diagnose cytomegalovirus status using the catalog of TCR beta chain sequences. In a later analysis, V and J genes were assigned by comparing TCR nucleotide sequences against IMGT/GENE-DB human TR gene sequences. In a later analysis, CDR3 sequences and most-parsimonious VDJ recombination scenarios were assigned using the TCRdist pipeline. In a later analysis, every TCR beta chain was defined by the combination of its CDR3 amino acid sequence and its V-gene family, and reads without a unique V-gene family were dropped. In a later analysis, 550 to 650 highly shared, low-generation-probability nucleotide sequences were removed to address suspected cross-contamination and a sequencing artifact. In a later analysis, a clonal expansion index for each public chain was calculated from normalized within-repertoire ranks of inferred template counts. In a later analysis, generation probabilities were computed with a VDJ recombination model fitted to out-of-frame rearrangements, and the resulting probabilities were checked against IGoR. A later analysis scored TCR-TCR, TCR-HLA and TCR-CMV co-occurrence with hypergeometric tests, applying a repertoire-size bias correction to TCR pairs. A later analysis estimated false discovery rates by permuting HLA or CMV assignments 20 times. In a later analysis, co-occurring TCRs were grouped using DBSCAN, with TCRdist sequence similarity added in when clustering inside HLA-allele-positive subsets. For co-occurrence clustering, repertoires with fewer than 30,000 or more than 120,000 public chains were excluded, along with a handful of repertoires with anomalous nucleotide sharing. Imported from immuneACCESS, the table was reduced by TCRdb to in-frame sequences with V and J called. These copies leave out some clones; in studies compared against another copy, an unresolved V gene accounts for under half, and the cause of the remainder is not known. Clonal size and the V and J genes are those of that table, whereas D and trimming came from the DNA. The sample data list 73,000 or so clones, and 65% to 75% of these were observed just once. The ten largest make up 15% to 20% of the sample.

CDR1 and CDR2 were assigned from the germline V gene as SGHDT and YYEEEE. Its CDR3 holds 15 amino acids, cysteine through phenylalanine. Only the CDR3 DNA stays, 45 bases, in frame from base 1. V and J are trimmed by 6 bases and 2 bases, and the gene matches miss 6 bases of the junction. The clonotype comes from a woman in her 40s in good health and CMV-seropositive. The sample was PBMCs. Rearrangement joined TRBV5-6 to TRBJ1-5, with 9 bases aligning to TRBD1. The CDR3 region reads CASTQTGGGNQPQHF. The nucleotide sequence reads as follows: TGTGCCAGCACACAAACAGGGGGCGGCAATCAGCCCCAGCATTTT.